The 13 T cell receptor beta chains reported below all come from one sample, sequenced in a study of monozygotic twins with inflammatory bowel disease. TCRdb re-called the 5' RACE reads; every CDR3 protein appears as one record, without DNA. The sample totals over 200,000 distinct CDR3 sequences. Sequences were obtained from blood. The receptors were gathered from a human donor with ulcerative colitis or Crohn's disease, or a healthy co-twin of an affected twin (not recorded which).

The chain combines TRBV7-9 with TRBJ2-2. CDR1 is SEHNR, CDR2 FQNEAQ, per germline (reference sequence). CDR3 length: 14 amino acids. The CDR3 is CASSQIATSGELFF. The whole variable domain, filled in from reference TRBV7-9 and TRBJ2-2, reads DTGVSQNPRHKITKRGQNVTFRCDPISEHNRLYWYRQTLGQGPEFLTYFQNEAQLEKSRLLSDRFSAERPKGSFSTLEIQRTEQGDSAMYLCASSQIATSGELFFGEGSRLTVL.

V gene TRBV19 combines with J gene TRBJ2-2; TCRdb's D call of TRBD1 is untestable without DNA. This CDR3 comprises 14 residues. The germline V gene encodes CDR1 LNHDA and CDR2 SQIVND (reference sequence). The CDR3: CASTPRQGTGELFF.

The chain uses TRBV12-3 or TRBV12-4 and TRBJ1-1. CDR3 length: 12 residues. The CDR3 loop reads CASSFTRSEAFF.

This chain joins TRBV7-8 and TRBJ1-6. The CDR3 totals 15 residues. Germline V gene sequence: CDR1 SGHVS, CDR2 FQNEAQ. The CDR3 protein is CASSYRVTVNSPLHF.

V usage is TRBV4-3 and J usage is TRBJ2-7; as DNA is missing, the TRBD2 call by TCRdb cannot be tested. Per germline, CDR1 LGHNA and CDR2 YSLEER. The CDR3 has 15 amino acids. Here the CDR3 reads CASSPARTSGYEQYF.

The rearrangement joins TRBV27 to TRBJ1-1. CDR1 and CDR2 from the germline V gene are MNHEY and SMNVEV (reference sequence). CDR3 length: 15 amino acids. CDR3 residues: CASSLGTAMNTEAFF.

CDR3 protein: CSARDQTGYSGANVLTF. This chain joins TRBV20-1 and TRBJ2-6; there is no DNA to check the TCRdb D call of TRBD1. Per the germline V gene, CDR1 is DFQATT and CDR2 is SNEGSKA (reference sequence). This CDR3 is built from 17 residues.

The chain uses TRBV3-1 and TRBJ1-1; lacking DNA, the TRBD1 call made by TCRdb goes unchecked. This CDR3 comprises 14 residues. Germline lookup yields CDR1 LGHDT and CDR2 YNNKEL (reference sequence). Here the CDR3 reads CASSYARQGTKAFF.

V gene TRBV6-5 combines with J gene TRBJ1-5; the D call of TRBD1 rests on TCRdb alone, since no DNA is present to check it. CDR1 is MNHEY, CDR2 SVGAGI, per germline. The CDR3 length is 15 residues. The CDR3 loop is CASSYPGQGAQPQHF.

The chain carries TRBV3-1 and TRBJ2-7; TCRdb's D gene call, TRBD1, goes unchecked for lack of DNA. This CDR3 spans 14 amino acids. Germline CDR1 is LGHDT and CDR2 is YNNKEL (reference sequence). The CDR3: CASSPPLRGYEQYF.

The gene calls are TRBV6-5 and TRBJ1-1; TCRdb calls TRBD1, which cannot be checked without DNA. The CDR3 contains 13 residues. Looked up from germline, CDR1 is MNHEY and CDR2 is SVGAGI. The CDR3: CASTEGQYTEAFF.

The chain is built from TRBV29-1 and TRBJ2-2; TCRdb's D gene call, TRBD1, goes unchecked for lack of DNA. In germline, CDR1 is SQVTM, CDR2 ANQGSEA. The CDR3 has 15 amino acids. CDR3 in amino acids: CSVVQPGRTTGELFF.

This chain joins TRBV20-1 and TRBJ1-1; without DNA, the TCRdb call of TRBD1 cannot be checked. The V gene's germline CDR1 is DFQATT and CDR2 SNEGSKA (reference sequence). CDR3 length equals 16 residues. CDR3 in amino acids: CSAPNPGQGVNTEAFF.